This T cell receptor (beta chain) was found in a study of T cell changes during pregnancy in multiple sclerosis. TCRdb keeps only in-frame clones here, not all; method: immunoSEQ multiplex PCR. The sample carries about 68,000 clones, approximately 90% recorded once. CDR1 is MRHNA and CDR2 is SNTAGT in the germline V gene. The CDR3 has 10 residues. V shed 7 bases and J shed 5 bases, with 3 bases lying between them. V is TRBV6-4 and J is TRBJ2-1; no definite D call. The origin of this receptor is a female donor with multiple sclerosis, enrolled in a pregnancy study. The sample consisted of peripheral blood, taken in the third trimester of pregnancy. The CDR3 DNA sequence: TGTGCCAGCACTCACAATGAGCAGTTCTTC. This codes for CASTHNEQFF.